These T cell receptor beta chains were read from a single sample in a study of identical twins. TCRdb reprocessed the 5' RACE reads via MiXCR and lists one record per CDR3 protein. The sample consists of some 260,000 distinct CDR3 sequences, around 15% of them appearing once. The specimen was memory (CD45RO+) T cells sorted from blood. The receptors stem from a woman between 18 and 30 years old in good health. CDR3s include the opening cysteine and the closing phenylalanine or tryptophan. D genes are given only for firm matches. Expanded clones are given a class, and other clones once, few, many or no size at all.

D	V	J	size	DNA	CDR3
-	TRBV20-1	TRBJ2-1	-	TGCAGTGCTAGAGCACCCAGCGGGCTCTACAATGAGCAGTTCTTC	CSARAPSGLYNEQFF
TRBD1	TRBV30	TRBJ1-2	many	TGTGCCTGGAACGGGTTAGACAGGGGGGAAGACTATGGCTACACCTTC	CAWNGLDRGEDYGYTF
-	TRBV6-5	TRBJ2-2	few	TGTGCCAGCAGTTACTCGAGACTGAACACCGGGGAGCTGTTTTTT	CASSYSRLNTGELFF
-	TRBV9	TRBJ2-1	-	TGTGCCAGCAGCGTGACCCTGAGCGGTGAGCAGTTCTTC	CASSVTLSGEQFF
-	TRBV12-3/TRBV12-4	TRBJ1-4	few	TGTGCCAGCAGTTTTATAACAGATGCAACTAATGAAAAACTGTTTTTT	CASSFITDATNEKLFF
-	TRBV6-1	TRBJ1-3	-	TGTGCCAGCAGTGGAACCCACTCTGGAAACACCATATATTTT	CASSGTHSGNTIYF
TRBD1	TRBV10-3	TRBJ1-5	-	TGTGCCATCAGCTCCCCGGGACAGGGGACTTCGTCCCAGCATTTT	CAISSPGQGTSSQHF
-	TRBV7-3	TRBJ2-7	-	TGTGCCAGCAGCTTAAGTAATAGGGACGAGCAGTACTTC	CASSLSNRDEQYF
-	TRBV5-1	TRBJ2-1	few	TGCGCCAGCAGCTTGGGACTAGTAACCTACAATGAGCAGTTCTTC	CASSLGLVTYNEQFF
-	TRBV6-1	TRBJ2-7	-	TGTGCCAGCAGTAAAAACCCCCCCCTCACCTACGAGCAGTACTTC	CASSKNPPLTYEQYF
-	TRBV7-6	TRBJ2-7	few	TGTGCCAGCAGCCGTCATACAGGGAATTCTGTGCAGTACTTC	CASSRHTGNSVQYF
TRBD1	TRBV20-1	TRBJ1-6	-	TGCAGTGCTAGACACGACAGGGTAGATTCACCCCTCCACTTT	CSARHDRVDSPLHF